This T cell receptor beta chain originates from a study of T cell responses to AZD1222 COVID-19 vaccine. TCRdb keeps only in-frame clones here, not all; method: immunoSEQ multiplex PCR. The sample lists about 170,000 clones; 75% to 95% were seen once. V lost 1 base and J 0 bases, leaving 12 bases between the germline ends. Germline CDR1 is MGHRA and CDR2 is YSYEKL. The CDR3 runs to 17 residues. The sequence was collected from an adult in good health. This chain connects TRBV4-1 to TRBJ1-4; TRBD1 is a possible D gene (5 bases). Sequenced material: peripheral blood, taken on day 0 of AZD1222 vaccination. For the CDR3, the DNA is TGCGCCAGCAGCCAAGCGAAGGGGCAGACAACTAATGAAAAACTGTTTTTT. Translated: CASSQAKGQTTNEKLFF.